One and the same sample provided the 30 T cell receptor beta chains below, sequenced in a study of tumor-infiltrating lymphocytes in primary liver carcinoma. From approximately 550 ng of total RNA, TCR beta-specific cDNA was reverse-transcribed using a constant-region primer. For TCR beta, libraries were produced by three nested multiplex PCR rounds using slightly modified ARM-PCR. TRBV1-TRBV30 forward and Cbeta reverse primers drove the first two roughly 10-cycle rounds. TCRdb reprocessed the multiplex PCR reads with MiXCR, giving one entry per CDR3 protein. The repertoire holds under 110,000 distinct CDR3 sequences, with about 63% as singletons. Unsorted bulk tissue of roughly 19-30 mg yielded co-extracted RNA and DNA. Sequencing was done on a sample of liver tumor tissue from sampling region 2. Noted subset: tumor region T2, inferior pole. All receptors come from a woman aged 60 to 75 with primary liver carcinoma and hepatitis B virus infection.

Regarding this clonotype: The junction does not match germline at one end; this may be a read error. This CDR3 reads CASSSRGARNMGNEQFF. CDR3 coding DNA: TGCGCCAGCAGTTCCCGGGGGGCGCGGAACATGGGCAATGAGCAGTTCTTC. The chain uses TRBV11-3 and TRBJ2-1, with D perhaps TRBD2 (7 bases). This CDR3 is 17 amino acids long. Per the germline V gene, CDR1 is SGHNT and CDR2 is YENEEA.

The CDR3 DNA follows: TGTGCCACCTTTCCTGGGAGGGGAGACTTCTTCAATGAGCAGTTCTTC. Translating it yields CATFPGRGDFFNEQFF. V usage is TRBV6-2 or TRBV6-3 and J usage is TRBJ2-1; TRBD2 matches at 7 bases. This CDR3 has 16 residues. Trimming cost V 10 bases and J 6 bases; bases outside gene matches: 18. In germline, CDR1 is MNHEY, CDR2 SVGEGT.

The rearrangement links TRBV11-2 to TRBJ2-3; 9 positions agree with TRBD2. Trimming at V came to 7 bases and at J to 4 bases, leaving 9 bases not matched to a gene. The V gene's germline CDR1 is SGHAT and CDR2 FQNNGV. The CDR3 is 15 amino acids. The CDR3 nucleotides are TGTGCCAGCAATTTGCGGGAGGGTGGCGCAGATACGCAGTATTTT. It codes for CASNLREGGADTQYF. The full variable domain, with the rest looked up from reference TRBV11-2 and TRBJ2-3, is EAGVAQSPRYKIIEKRQSVAFWCNPISGHATLYWYQQILGQGPKLLIQFQNNGVVDDSQLPKDRFSAERLKGVDSTLKIQPAKLEDSAVYLCASNLREGGADTQYFGPGTRLTVL.

As to this clonotype: Given a much more abundant clone one base away, this may be a read error. V is TRBV28 and J is TRBJ1-3; D is uncertain. Per germline, CDR1 MDHEN and CDR2 SYDVKM. The CDR3 covers 15 residues. CDR3 DNA: TGTGCCAACAGTTGGAAGTTTCCCTCTGGAAACACCATATATTTT. Protein sequence: CANSWKFPSGNTIYF.

Details on this clonotype: A read error may produce the germline difference seen at one junction end. The chain recombines TRBV5-4 with TRBJ2-2, with 10 bases identical to TRBD1. Germline V gene sequence: CDR1 SGHNT, CDR2 YYREEE (reference sequence). This CDR3 has 17 residues. The DNA for the CDR3 is TGTACCAGCAGTTCCACCGGGACAGGGGACTCGGGCGGGGAGCTCTTTTTT. Translated, it gives CTSSSTGTGDSGGELFF.

With respect to this clonotype: A much larger clone lies one base from this, so it may be a read error. The chain links TRBV7-8 to TRBJ2-7; 14 positions match TRBD2. The CDR3 is 19 residues long. Germline-derived CDR1 and CDR2 are SGHVS and FQNEAQ. Here the CDR3 DNA reads TGTGCCAGCAACTTACCGGGGACTAGCGGGAGCGGCAACCGCTACGAGCAGTACTTC. The encoded protein is CASNLPGTSGSGNRYEQYF.

The chain recombines TRBV28 with TRBJ1-2; weak D call: TRBD1 (6 bases). The length of the CDR3 is 14 residues. Germline values: CDR1 MDHEN, CDR2 SYDVKM. The ends were cut back, 6 bases at V and 2 bases at J, with 13 bases in the middle. The CDR3 region has the DNA TGTGCCAGCAGGACAGGTGAGGGGAACTATGGCTACACCTTC. It codes for CASRTGEGNYGYTF.

A remark on this clonotype: This may arise from a read error, as a much more abundant clone is one base away. The rearrangement joins TRBV7-9 to TRBJ2-3; D unresolved. The germline gives CDR1 SEHNR, CDR2 FQNEAQ (reference sequence). This CDR3 contains 12 residues. The CDR3 coding sequence is TGTGCCAGCAGCTATTTTGTAGATATGCAGTATTTT. It codes for CASSYFVDMQYF. Full variable domain (outside the CDR3, taken from reference TRBV7-9 and TRBJ2-3): DTGVSQNPRHKITKRGQNVTFRCDPISEHNRLYWYRQTLGQGPEFLTYFQNEAQLEKSRLLSDRFSAERPKGSFSTLEIQRTEQGDSAMYLCASSYFVDMQYFGPGTRLTVL.

Ten or more counts support this clonotype. The chain couples TRBV6-2 or TRBV6-3 to TRBJ2-7; 12 bases are a match to TRBD2. V gave up 6 bases and J gave up 3 bases; unmatched junction bases: 6. CDR1 and CDR2 (germline): MNHEY, SVGEGT. The CDR3 is made up of 15 amino acids. The CDR3 nucleotides are TGTGCCAGCAGCGACGGGACTAGCGGGTTCTACGAGCAGTACTTC. Its protein product is CASSDGTSGFYEQYF.

Of note for this clonotype: At one end the junction does not follow the germline gene, possibly because of a read error. The chain recombines TRBV4-2 with TRBJ2-7; 12 bases align to TRBD2. The CDR3 extends over 15 amino acids. Germline loops: CDR1 LGHNA, CDR2 YNFKEQ. CDR3 amino acids: CASSLGLAGTYEQYF. The CDR3 DNA sequence: TGTGCCAGCAGCCTTGGACTAGCGGGAACCTACGAACAGTACTTC.

The table lists this clonotype with many counts. The V gene is TRBV25-1, the J gene TRBJ1-1; the match to TRBD1 covers 7 bases. V was clipped by 7 bases and J by 1 base; unmatched bases: 6. The CDR3 is 14 residues long. The germline gives CDR1 MGHDK, CDR2 SYGVNS. CDR3: CASTGTVTNTEAFF. Here the CDR3 DNA reads TGTGCCAGCACAGGGACAGTTACGAACACTGAAGCTTTCTTT.

With respect to this clonotype: A read error may account for a junction end that differs from germline. V usage is TRBV7-8 and J usage is TRBJ1-5; 10 nucleotides align to TRBD1. The germline V gene encodes CDR1 SGHVS and CDR2 FQNEAQ. CDR3 length equals 17 residues. The CDR3 sequence: CAISSWLRDRGGQPHHF. The CDR3, as DNA: TGTGCCATCAGCTCATGGTTGCGGGACAGGGGTGGCCAGCCCCATCATTTT.

Comments on this clonotype: The CDR3 ends on some other residue instead of the conserved phenylalanine or tryptophan, so this is likely a read error. The chain uses TRBV11-3 and TRBJ2-7; no reliable D call. The germline V gene has CDR1 SGHNT and CDR2 YENEEA. This CDR3 region has 15 residues. CDR3 protein: CASSLGPLESYEQYI. CDR3 in DNA: TGTGCCAGCAGCTTAGGACCACTTGAATCCTATGAGCAGTACATC.

Worth noting for this clonotype: An end of the junction does not agree with germline; a read error may underlie this. The rearrangement joins TRBV7-8 to TRBJ2-3; 10 nucleotides agree with TRBD1. Germline V CDR1 and CDR2: SGHVS, FQNEAQ. This CDR3 has 16 residues. This chain's CDR3 is CTSSPPGTGVPDMQYF. In DNA, the CDR3 is TGTACCAGCAGCCCACCCGGGACAGGGGTTCCAGATATGCAGTATTTT.

This clonotype was picked up a small number of times. A much larger clone is a single base away; this may be a read error. CDR3 nucleotide sequence: TGCAGCGTTGGAGCGGGGGGCGCTAACTATGGCTACACCTTC. Residues: CSVGAGGANYGYTF. The gene calls are TRBV29-1 and TRBJ1-2, with a weak D call TRBD1 (6 bases). V dropped 4 bases and J dropped 0 bases, with 12 bases sitting between them. This CDR3 has 14 amino acids. Per the germline V gene, CDR1 is SQVTM and CDR2 is ANQGSEA.

The V gene is TRBV7-9, the J gene TRBJ2-2, with D tentatively TRBD1 (9 bases). The ends were cut back, 6 bases at V and 2 bases at J, with 28 bases in the middle. There are 20 residues in the CDR3. Germline values: CDR1 SEHNR, CDR2 FQNEAQ (reference sequence). DNA for the CDR3: TGTGCCAGCAGATCTCCGGGACAGGGTGCACTAGCGGACAACACCGGGGAGCTGTTTTTT. It codes for CASRSPGQGALADNTGELFF.

With regard to this clonotype: A junction boundary mismatches the germline segment, possibly from a read error. This chain joins TRBV12-3 or TRBV12-4 and TRBJ2-7; a possible D gene is TRBD1 (6 bases). The CDR3 runs to 15 residues. CDR3 sequence reads: CASSFVQGTPYEQHF. CDR3 in DNA: TGTGCCAGCAGTTTTGTACAGGGCACCCCCTACGAGCAGCACTTC.

In the case of this clonotype: One end of the junction does not line up with germline, which may come from a read error. The chain employs TRBV7-8 and TRBJ1-1; a possible D gene is TRBD1 (5 bases). The CDR3 extends over 15 amino acids. The germline V gene encodes CDR1 SGHVS and CDR2 FQNEAQ. CDR3 coding DNA: TGTGCAAGCAACCCCCGTCGGGACCCCCGCCCCAAAGCTTTCTTT. This translates into CASNPRRDPRPKAFF.

Worth noting for this clonotype: Relative to the germline gene, one junction end is altered; a read error may explain this. The J gene is TRBJ1-6, the V gene TRBV19; D gene unclear. The CDR3 totals 15 residues. CDR1 LNHDA and CDR2 SQIVND come from the germline V gene (reference sequence). Here the CDR3 reads CTSTESPTANSPLHF. In nucleotides, the CDR3 is TGTACCAGTACGGAATCCCCCACGGCGAATTCACCCCTCCACTTT.

On this clonotype: An end of the junction does not agree with germline; a read error may underlie this. The chain couples TRBV10-3 to TRBJ2-5; D not certain. The CDR3 is 14 residues long. CDR1 is ENHRY and CDR2 is SYGVKD in the germline V gene. CDR3 in amino acids: CDISVSAAQETQYF. The CDR3, as DNA: TGTGACATCAGTGTGTCGGCAGCCCAAGAGACCCAGTACTTC.

This clonotype was seen many times. The rearrangement uses TRBV18 and TRBJ2-1, with D perhaps TRBD1 (6 bases). The CDR3 length is 13 residues. V was cut by 7 bases and J by 3 bases, with 10 bases left in between. The V gene's germline CDR1 is KGHSH and CDR2 LQKENI. CDR3 sequence reads: CASWPTGYNEQFF. As DNA, the CDR3 is TGTGCCAGCTGGCCGACAGGCTACAATGAGCAGTTCTTC.

Concerning this clonotype itself: One end of the junction fails to match germline, which may point to a read error. This chain joins TRBV29-1 and TRBJ2-7; 11 nucleotides align to TRBD2. The CDR3 has 15 amino acids. Looked up from germline, CDR1 is SQVTM and CDR2 is ANQGSEA. The DNA of the CDR3 is TGCAGCGTTAAGCCGACTAGCGGGACTTCCTATGAGCAGTACTTC. Amino acids: CSVKPTSGTSYEQYF.

On this clonotype: The junction departs from the called germline gene at one end, perhaps through a read error. J is TRBJ2-7 and V is TRBV11-1, with TRBD2 identical over 9 bases. Germline V gives CDR1 SGHAT, CDR2 FQDESV (reference sequence). CDR3 length: 14 residues. The chain's CDR3 is CASGLDVAGVEQYF. Here the CDR3 DNA reads TGTGCCAGCGGCTTGGACGTAGCGGGAGTCGAGCAGTACTTC.

This clonotype has ten or more counts. V usage is TRBV14 and J usage is TRBJ2-1; D assignment may be TRBD1 or TRBD2 (5 bases each). Trimming took off 3 bases at V and 8 bases at J, with 20 bases between the two ends. Germline V CDR1 and CDR2: SGHDN, FVKESK. This CDR3 has 16 amino acids. The CDR3 reads CASSHRTRTQGDEQFF. CDR3 DNA sequence: TGTGCCAGCAGCCACCGAACTAGGACCCAGGGAGATGAGCAGTTCTTC.

This clonotype was detected many times. The CDR3 region has the DNA TGTGCCAGCAGAAAACAGGGGAACACCGGGGAGCTGTTTTTT. Encoded protein: CASRKQGNTGELFF. The chain combines TRBV12-3 or TRBV12-4 with TRBJ2-2, with a possible D match to TRBD1 (6 bases). This CDR3 region has 14 residues. With 6 bases removed from V and 1 base from J, the gap between germline ends came to 9 bases.

With regard to this clonotype: Germline is not matched at one junction end, which may reflect a read error. V usage is TRBV10-3 and J usage is TRBJ2-7, with D tentatively TRBD1 (6 bases). The CDR3 extends over 12 amino acids. Germline CDR1 reads ENHRY; CDR2 reads SYGVKD. The CDR3 here is CVISVAGVKQYF. The CDR3 DNA reads as TGTGTCATCAGTGTGGCAGGGGTCAAGCAGTATTTC.

About this clonotype: The germline gene is not matched at one end of the junction; a read error may be the cause. This chain links TRBV12-3 or TRBV12-4 with TRBJ2-7; 8 nucleotides align to TRBD2. The CDR3 covers 13 residues. In DNA form, the CDR3 reads TGTGCCAGCCGCTTCGGGGGGGGCGACGAGCAGTATTTC. Encoded protein: CASRFGGGDEQYF.

The chain links TRBV12-3 or TRBV12-4 to TRBJ2-2, with a possible D match to TRBD1 (6 bases). This CDR3 is 15 amino acids long. The CDR3 DNA follows: TGTGACAACAGACGGGACAACACGAACACCGGGGAGCTGTTTTTT. Amino acid sequence: CDNRRDNTNTGELFF.

Points on this clonotype: It may be a read error: a sequence one base away is much more abundant. The rearrangement joins TRBV10-3 to TRBJ2-5; perhaps TRBD2 as D (6 bases). This CDR3 region has 13 residues. Germline V lookup: CDR1 ENHRY, CDR2 SYGVKD. The CDR3 sequence: CTISGGEGETQYF. CDR3 nucleotide sequence: TGTACCATCTCCGGGGGAGAGGGAGAGACCCAGTACTTC.

This clonotype was counted ten times or more. The rearrangement joins TRBV6-4 to TRBJ2-6, with TRBD2 matching 7 bases. The germline V gene encodes CDR1 MRHNA and CDR2 SNTAGT. V shed 0 bases, J shed 1 base, and the junction held 3 bases outside the gene matches. This CDR3 region has 17 residues. CDR3 region: CASSDSPGGSGANVLTF. CDR3 in DNA: TGTGCCAGCAGTGACTCACCCGGGGGGTCTGGGGCCAACGTCCTGACTTTC.